A single sample gave rise to the 4 T cell receptor beta chains below, sequenced in a study of blood T cell repertoires in COVID-19. Clones were sequenced by immunoSEQ multiplex PCR, and TCRdb holds only the in-frame ones, with some missing. The table has roughly 240,000 clones, approximately 82% seen once. The material sequenced was peripheral blood. These receptors were taken from a man aged 35-49 years who had recovered from COVID-19.

The chain couples TRBV10-3 to TRBJ1-2, with TRBD1 matching 7 bases. V was clipped by 2 bases and J by 4 bases; unmatched bases: 7. The CDR3 is 15 amino acids. Germline V CDR1 and CDR2: ENHRY, SYGVKD. The CDR3 nucleotides are TGTGCCATCAGTGAGAAGACAGGGAGTCTCTATGGCTACACCTTC. Translating it yields CAISEKTGSLYGYTF.

The chain is built from TRBV6-2 or TRBV6-3 and TRBJ2-3; D may be TRBD1 (6 bases). CDR3 size: 14 residues. With 4 bases removed from V and 2 bases from J, the gap between germline ends came to 10 bases. Germline CDR1 and CDR2: MNHEY and SVGEGT. CDR3: CASSSRDNTDTQYF. The CDR3 DNA follows: TGTGCCAGCAGTTCCCGGGACAACACAGATACGCAGTATTTT.

The chain links TRBV11-2 to TRBJ2-7, with D perhaps TRBD2 (5 bases). The ends were cut back, 0 bases at V and 2 bases at J, with 14 bases in the middle. The CDR3 contains 16 residues. Germline CDR1 and CDR2: SGHAT and FQNNGV. The CDR3: CASSLDVEAATYEQYF. Here the CDR3 DNA reads TGTGCCAGCAGCTTAGACGTGGAAGCGGCAACCTACGAGCAGTACTTC. Supplemented by reference TRBV11-2 and TRBJ2-7, the full variable domain reads EAGVAQSPRYKIIEKRQSVAFWCNPISGHATLYWYQQILGQGPKLLIQFQNNGVVDDSQLPKDRFSAERLKGVDSTLKIQPAKLEDSAVYLCASSLDVEAATYEQYFGPGTRLTVT.

The CDR3 coding sequence is TGCGCCAGCAGCCAAGATACCTTACAGGGGGGTGGGACTGCAGATACGCAGTATTTT. Its translation is CASSQDTLQGGGTADTQYF. The chain uses TRBV4-1 and TRBJ2-3; 8 bases are shared with TRBD1. Germline assignment: CDR1 MGHRA and CDR2 YSYEKL. This CDR3 spans 19 amino acids. After removal of 0 bases from V and 4 bases from J, the junction contained 15 bases not matched to a gene.